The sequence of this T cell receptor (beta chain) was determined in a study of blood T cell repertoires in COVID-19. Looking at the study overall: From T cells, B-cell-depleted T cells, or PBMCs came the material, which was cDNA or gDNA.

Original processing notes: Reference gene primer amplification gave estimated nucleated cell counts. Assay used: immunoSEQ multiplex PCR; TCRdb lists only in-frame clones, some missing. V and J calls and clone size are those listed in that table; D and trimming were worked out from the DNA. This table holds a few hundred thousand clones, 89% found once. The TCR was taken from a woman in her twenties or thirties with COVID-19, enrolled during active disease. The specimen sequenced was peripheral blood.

The CDR3 loop is CASSPSQGHPQETQYF. The CDR3 nucleotides are TGTGCCAGCAGCCCCTCGCAGGGACACCCCCAAGAGACCCAGTACTTC. The chain employs TRBV2 and TRBJ2-5; a possible D gene is TRBD1 (6 bases). The CDR3 loop spans 16 amino acids. Germline V gives CDR1 SNHLY, CDR2 FYNNEI. V gave up 6 bases and J gave up 1 base, with 18 bases separating them.